This T cell receptor (beta chain) was documented in a study of blood T cells in healthy people across ages. Then a second PCR, running about 6 to 11 cycles, was carried out with a sample-barcoded 5' primer and a J-beta primer mix. TCRdb used MiXCR to reprocess the 5' RACE reads, holding one entry per CDR3 protein. The sample has 800,000 to 950,000 distinct CDR3 sequences, about 34% seen once. The CDR3 length is 13 residues. Trimming took off 5 bases at V and 6 bases at J, with 11 bases between the two ends. This clonotype was detected a few times. Each sample had at least 6.5 million PBMCs isolated. Sequencing was done on a sample of blood. The clonotype was recovered from a man younger than 35 in good health. The chain recombines TRBV12-3 or TRBV12-4 with TRBJ2-4; maybe TRBD1 (6 bases). The CDR3, as DNA: TGTGCCAGCAGTGTAATCAGGGGAAACATTCAGTACTTC. It encodes CASSVIRGNIQYF.